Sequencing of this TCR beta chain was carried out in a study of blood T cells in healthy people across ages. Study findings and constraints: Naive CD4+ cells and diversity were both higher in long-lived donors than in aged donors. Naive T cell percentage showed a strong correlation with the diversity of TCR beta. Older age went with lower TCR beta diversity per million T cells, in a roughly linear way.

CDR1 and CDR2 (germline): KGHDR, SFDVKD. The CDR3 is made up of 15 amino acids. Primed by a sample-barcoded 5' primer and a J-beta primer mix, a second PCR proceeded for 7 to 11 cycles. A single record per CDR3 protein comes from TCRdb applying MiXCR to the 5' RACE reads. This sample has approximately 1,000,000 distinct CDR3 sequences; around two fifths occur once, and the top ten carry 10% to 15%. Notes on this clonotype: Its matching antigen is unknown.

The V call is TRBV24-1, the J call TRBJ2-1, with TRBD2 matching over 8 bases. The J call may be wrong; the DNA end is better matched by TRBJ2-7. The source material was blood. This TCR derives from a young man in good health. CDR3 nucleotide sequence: TGTGCCACCAGCTCGGGGGGGATCTCCTACAATGAGCAGTACTTC. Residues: CATSSGGISYNEQYF.